Listed here are 12 T cell receptor beta chains from one sample, sequenced in a study of sequential checkpoint blockade in melanoma. Sequenced by immunoSEQ multiplex PCR; TCRdb stores in-frame clones only, minus some. The sample holds roughly 10,000 clones, roughly 29% seen once. Treatment of the sample: randomized to nivolumab then ipilimumab (arm A) or the reverse (arm B). The sequencing here drew on tumor tissue (inferred from file names), taken from a patient given nivolumab and ipilimumab in sequence. Source of these receptors: a human donor with melanoma.

The chain uses TRBV7-6 and TRBJ2-5, with TRBD2 identical over 12 bases. CDR3 size: 16 residues. The V gene end was trimmed by 4 bases and the J gene end by 3 bases; junction bases not matched to a gene: 6. CDR1 is SGHVS, CDR2 FNYEAQ, per germline. This CDR3 reads CASSSLAGGREETQYF. The DNA for the CDR3 is TGTGCCAGCAGCTCCCTAGCGGGGGGGAGAGAAGAGACCCAGTACTTC.

This clone showed up just a few times. The V and J genes are TRBV19 and TRBJ1-5; 8 nucleotides agree with TRBD1. This CDR3 spans 18 amino acids. Trimming at V came to 3 bases and at J to 2 bases, leaving 12 bases not matched to a gene. CDR1 and CDR2 (germline): LNHDA, SQIVND (reference sequence). CDR3 in amino acids: CASSIRTGRSWGNQPQHF. CDR3 in DNA: TGTGCCAGTAGTATCCGGACAGGGAGGTCCTGGGGCAATCAGCCCCAGCATTTT.

CDR3 DNA: TGTGCCAGCTCACGGACAGGGGTTACCTACGAGCAGTACTTC. Protein sequence: CASSRTGVTYEQYF. J is TRBJ2-7 and V is TRBV18; 9 bases fit TRBD1. Germline V gene lookup returns CDR1 KGHSH and CDR2 LQKENI. J gave up 2 bases and V 4 bases, and 3 bases lay outside the gene matches. There are 14 residues in the CDR3.

In its sample, this clone was seen many times. This chain links TRBV11-3 with TRBJ2-1; D is unresolved. Deletions cut 3 bases from V and 6 bases from J, with 12 bases between. Germline CDR1 is SGHNT and CDR2 is YENEEA. This CDR3 is 14 amino acids long. CDR3 protein: CASSLGGGGNEQFF. The CDR3 nucleotides are TGTGCCAGCAGCTTGGGTGGCGGTGGCAATGAGCAGTTCTTC. The entire variable domain, with the rest obtained from reference TRBV11-3 and TRBJ2-1, is as follows: EAGVVQSPRYKIIEKKQPVAFWCNPISGHNTLYWYLQNLGQGPELLIRYENEEAVDDSQLPKDRFSAERLKGVDSTLKIQPAELGDSAVYLCASSLGGGGNEQFFGPGTRLTVL.

This chain joins TRBV19 and TRBJ1-5, with D maybe TRBD1 (6 bases). There are 15 residues in the CDR3. V dropped 7 bases and J dropped 3 bases, with 16 bases sitting between them. Germline V gene lookup returns CDR1 LNHDA and CDR2 SQIVND (reference sequence). DNA of the CDR3: TGTGCCAGTAAAGTCACAGGGAAGAACAATCAGCCCCAGCATTTT. It codes for CASKVTGKNNQPQHF.

This chain links TRBV6-8 with TRBJ1-4; the D gene is possibly TRBD1 (5 bases). The CDR3 spans 18 residues. Germline V gives CDR1 MNHGY, CDR2 SAAAGT. V was shortened by 2 bases and J by 4 bases, with 20 bases between the two germline ends. The chain's CDR3 is CASSYTRATLGGNEKLFF. CDR3 nucleotide sequence: TGTGCCAGCAGTTACACAAGGGCCACCCTCGGGGGTAATGAAAAACTGTTTTTT.

This clone showed up many times. The chain recombines TRBV6-8 with TRBJ1-1, with D perhaps matching TRBD1 (5 bases). The germline gives CDR1 MNHGY, CDR2 SAAAGT. This CDR3 is built from 14 residues. Trimming pared 4 bases from V and 4 bases from J, leaving 13 bases between. CDR3 in amino acids: CASSLGRGITEAFF. The CDR3 nucleotides are TGTGCCAGCAGTTTGGGACGGGGGATCACTGAAGCTTTCTTT.

By sample fraction, this clone is medium-sized (0.01 to 0.1%). The identical CDR3 is also encoded by other nucleotide sequences in the sample. The chain couples TRBV14 to TRBJ1-1; no definite D call. The CDR3 contains 14 residues. Trimming pared 2 bases from V and 1 base from J, leaving 8 bases between. CDR1 and CDR2 from the germline V gene are SGHDN and FVKESK. CDR3 nucleotide sequence: TGTGCCAGCAGCCAATCAGGAGGGAACACTGAAGCTTTCTTT. Amino acid sequence: CASSQSGGNTEAFF.

This clone was picked up a small number of times. The chain links TRBV10-2 to TRBJ2-3; unclear D gene. Germline CDR1 and CDR2: WSHSY and SAAADI. Trimming removed 0 bases from V and 10 bases from J, with 14 bases in between. The CDR3 spans 14 residues. CDR3 nucleotide sequence: TGCGCCAGCAGTGAGTCGAATTCAGCTTTAGCGCAGTATTTT. Encoded protein: CASSESNSALAQYF.

This clone was found many times. V gene TRBV7-6 combines with J gene TRBJ2-7; no definite D call. Germline CDR1 reads SGHVS; CDR2 reads FNYEAQ. The CDR3 consists of 15 residues. Between the trimmed V and J ends, which lost 1 base and 0 bases, there was a span of 10 bases. CDR3 amino acids: CASSLVSTDSYEQYF. The CDR3 DNA reads as TGTGCCAGCAGCTTAGTTTCTACAGACTCCTACGAGCAGTACTTC.

V gene TRBV19 combines with J gene TRBJ2-5; unclear D gene. Germline V CDR1 and CDR2: LNHDA, SQIVND (reference sequence). V lost 6 bases and J lost 3, with 17 bases in between. This CDR3 is 15 amino acids long. The CDR3 bases are TGTGCCAGTAGGGCTGTTGGGCAGGCCAAAGAGACCCAGTACTTC. As protein: CASRAVGQAKETQYF.

This clone was picked up one time. V usage is TRBV10-2 and J usage is TRBJ1-6; 8 bases are shared with TRBD1. CDR3 length equals 20 residues. After removal of 5 bases from V and 8 bases from J, the junction contained 23 bases not matched to a gene. Germline-derived CDR1 and CDR2 are WSHSY and SAAADI. As DNA, the CDR3 is TGCGCCAGCAGTCACAGCCGGGACAGGTTACTCGGGACATTTGATTCACCCCTCCACTTT. This codes for CASSHSRDRLLGTFDSPLHF.